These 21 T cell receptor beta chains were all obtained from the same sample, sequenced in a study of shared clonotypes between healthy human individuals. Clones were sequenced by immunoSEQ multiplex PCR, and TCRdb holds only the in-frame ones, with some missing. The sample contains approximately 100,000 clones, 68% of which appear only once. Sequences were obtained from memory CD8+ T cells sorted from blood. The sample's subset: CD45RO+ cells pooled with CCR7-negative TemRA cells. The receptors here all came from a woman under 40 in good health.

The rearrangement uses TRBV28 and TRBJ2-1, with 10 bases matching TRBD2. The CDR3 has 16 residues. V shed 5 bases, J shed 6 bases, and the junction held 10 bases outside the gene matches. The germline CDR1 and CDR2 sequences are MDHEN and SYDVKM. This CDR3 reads CASSVPSGRGGNEQFF. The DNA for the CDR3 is TGTGCCAGCAGTGTCCCTAGCGGGAGAGGAGGCAATGAGCAGTTCTTC.

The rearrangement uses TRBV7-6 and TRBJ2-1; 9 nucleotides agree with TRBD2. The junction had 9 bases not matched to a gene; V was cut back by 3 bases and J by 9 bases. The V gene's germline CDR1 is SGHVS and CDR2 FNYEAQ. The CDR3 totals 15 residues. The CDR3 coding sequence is TGTGCCAGCAGCTTCAGCGGGAGGTTTATGTTTGAGCAGTTCTTC. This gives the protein CASSFSGRFMFEQFF.

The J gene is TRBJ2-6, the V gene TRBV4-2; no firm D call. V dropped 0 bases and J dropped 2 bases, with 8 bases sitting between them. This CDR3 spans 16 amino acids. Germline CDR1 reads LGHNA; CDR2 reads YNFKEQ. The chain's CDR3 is CASSQDRSTGANVLTF. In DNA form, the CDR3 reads TGTGCCAGCAGCCAAGATCGGAGTACTGGGGCCAACGTCCTGACTTTC.

Here the CDR3 DNA reads TGTGCCAGTAGTTCCGGCCTTGGGGCCGAGCAGTACTTC. Its translation is CASSSGLGAEQYF. This chain links TRBV19 with TRBJ2-7; D may be TRBD1 (5 bases). Germline loops: CDR1 LNHDA, CDR2 SQIVND (reference sequence). This CDR3 comprises 13 residues. V shed 5 bases and J shed 6 bases, with 14 bases lying between them.

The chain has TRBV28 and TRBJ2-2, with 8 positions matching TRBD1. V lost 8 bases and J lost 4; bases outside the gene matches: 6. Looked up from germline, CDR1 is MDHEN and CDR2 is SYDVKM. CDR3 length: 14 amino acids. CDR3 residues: CASAGTGGTGELFF. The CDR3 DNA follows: TGTGCCAGCGCCGGGACAGGAGGCACCGGGGAGCTGTTTTTT.

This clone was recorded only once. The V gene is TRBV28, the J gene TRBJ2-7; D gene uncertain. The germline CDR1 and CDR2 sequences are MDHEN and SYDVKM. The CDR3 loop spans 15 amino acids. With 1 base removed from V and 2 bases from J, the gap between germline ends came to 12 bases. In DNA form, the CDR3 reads TGTGCCAGCAGTTTATTGGTGTCAGCAGCCTACGAGCAGTACTTC. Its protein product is CASSLLVSAAYEQYF.

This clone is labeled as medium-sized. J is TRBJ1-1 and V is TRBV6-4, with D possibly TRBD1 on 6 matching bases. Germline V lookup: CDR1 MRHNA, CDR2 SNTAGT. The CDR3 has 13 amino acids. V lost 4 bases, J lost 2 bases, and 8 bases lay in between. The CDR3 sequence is CASSAGENTEAFF. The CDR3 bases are TGTGCCAGCAGTGCAGGGGAAAACACTGAAGCTTTCTTT.

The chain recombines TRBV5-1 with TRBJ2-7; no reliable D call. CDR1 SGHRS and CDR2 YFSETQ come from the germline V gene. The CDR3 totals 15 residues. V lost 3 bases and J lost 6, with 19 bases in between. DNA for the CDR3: TGCGCCAGCAGCTCCCACGCGGCCAGGTTTAGCGAGCAGTACTTC. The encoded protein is CASSSHAARFSEQYF.

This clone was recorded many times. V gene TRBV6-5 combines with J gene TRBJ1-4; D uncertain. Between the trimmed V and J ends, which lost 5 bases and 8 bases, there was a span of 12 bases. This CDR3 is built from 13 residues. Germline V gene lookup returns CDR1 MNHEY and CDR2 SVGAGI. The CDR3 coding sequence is TGTGCCAGCAGTGAACGGGCTGAGGAAAAACTGTTTTTT. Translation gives CASSERAEEKLFF.

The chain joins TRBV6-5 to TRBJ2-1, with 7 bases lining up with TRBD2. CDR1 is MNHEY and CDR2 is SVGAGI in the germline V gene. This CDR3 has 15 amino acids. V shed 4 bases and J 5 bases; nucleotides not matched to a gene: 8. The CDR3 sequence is CASSSGERGNNEQFF. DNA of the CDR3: TGTGCCAGCAGTTCAGGCGAGCGGGGAAACAATGAGCAGTTCTTC.

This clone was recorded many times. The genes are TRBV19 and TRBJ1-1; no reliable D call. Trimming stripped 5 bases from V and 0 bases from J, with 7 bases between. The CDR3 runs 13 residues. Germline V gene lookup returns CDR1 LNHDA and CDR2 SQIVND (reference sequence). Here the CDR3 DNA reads TGTGCCAGTAGTCTGACACTGAACACTGAAGCTTTCTTT. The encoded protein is CASSLTLNTEAFF.

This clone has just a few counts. The CDR3 sequence: CASSDRENTEAFF. CDR3 coding DNA: TGTGCCAGCAGTGATCGGGAGAACACTGAAGCTTTCTTT. This chain connects TRBV6-6 to TRBJ1-1; D is uncertain. This CDR3 spans 13 amino acids. Deletions cut 5 bases from V and 1 base from J, with 8 bases between. The germline gives CDR1 MNHNY, CDR2 SVGAGI (reference sequence).

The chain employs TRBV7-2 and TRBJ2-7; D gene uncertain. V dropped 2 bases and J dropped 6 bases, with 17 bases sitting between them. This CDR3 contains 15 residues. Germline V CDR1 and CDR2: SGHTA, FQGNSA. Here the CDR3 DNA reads TGTGCCAGCAGCTTAATCACGGGTCCCCTTGGCGAGCAGTACTTC. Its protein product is CASSLITGPLGEQYF. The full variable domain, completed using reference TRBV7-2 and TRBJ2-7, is GAGVSQSPSNKVTEKGKDVELRCDPISGHTALYWYRQSLGQGLEFLIYFQGNSAPDKSGLPSDRFSAERTGGSVSTLTIQRTQQEDSAVYLCASSLITGPLGEQYFGPGTRLTVT.

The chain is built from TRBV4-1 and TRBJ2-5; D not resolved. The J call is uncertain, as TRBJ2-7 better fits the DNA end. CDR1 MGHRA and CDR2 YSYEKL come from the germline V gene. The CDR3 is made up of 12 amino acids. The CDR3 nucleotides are TGCGCCAGCAGCCAAGGAGTAGACGAGCAGTACTTC. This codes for CASSQGVDEQYF.

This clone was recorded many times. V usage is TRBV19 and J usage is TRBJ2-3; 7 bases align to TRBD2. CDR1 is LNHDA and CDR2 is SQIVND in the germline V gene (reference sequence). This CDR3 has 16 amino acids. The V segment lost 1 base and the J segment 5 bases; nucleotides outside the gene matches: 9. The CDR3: CASSIAVAGEGDTQYF. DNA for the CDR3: TGTGCCAGTAGTATAGCCGTGGCGGGAGAGGGAGATACGCAGTATTTT.

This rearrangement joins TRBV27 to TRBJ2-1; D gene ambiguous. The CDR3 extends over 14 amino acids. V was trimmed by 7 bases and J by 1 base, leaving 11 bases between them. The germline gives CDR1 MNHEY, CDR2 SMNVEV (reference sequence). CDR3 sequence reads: CASKGGLSYNEQFF. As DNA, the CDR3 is TGTGCCAGCAAGGGCGGTCTATCCTACAATGAGCAGTTCTTC.

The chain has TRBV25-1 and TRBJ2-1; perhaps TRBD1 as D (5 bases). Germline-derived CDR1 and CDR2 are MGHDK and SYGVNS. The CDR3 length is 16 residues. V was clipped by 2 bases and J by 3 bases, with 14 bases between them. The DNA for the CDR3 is TGTGCCAGCAGTGAAACCCCACAGGATGGCTACAATGAGCAGTTCTTC. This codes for CASSETPQDGYNEQFF.

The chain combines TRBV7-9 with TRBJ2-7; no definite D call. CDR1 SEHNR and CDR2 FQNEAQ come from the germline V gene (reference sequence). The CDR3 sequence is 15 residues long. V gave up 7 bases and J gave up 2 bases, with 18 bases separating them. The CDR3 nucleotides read TGTGCCAGCAAGCCGGCGGAAAGGGTCCCCTACGAGCAGTACTTC. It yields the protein CASKPAERVPYEQYF. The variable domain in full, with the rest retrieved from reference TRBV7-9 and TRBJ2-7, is DTGVSQNPRHKITKRGQNVTFRCDPISEHNRLYWYRQTLGQGPEFLTYFQNEAQLEKSRLLSDRFSAERPKGSFSTLEIQRTEQGDSAMYLCASKPAERVPYEQYFGPGTRLTVT.

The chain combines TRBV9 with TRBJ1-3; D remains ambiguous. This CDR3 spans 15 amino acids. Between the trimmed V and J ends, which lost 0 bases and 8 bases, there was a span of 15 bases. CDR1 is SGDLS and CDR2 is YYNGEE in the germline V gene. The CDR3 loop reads CASSVGGNPTDTIYF. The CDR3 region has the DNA TGTGCCAGCAGCGTAGGAGGCAATCCTACGGACACCATATATTTT.

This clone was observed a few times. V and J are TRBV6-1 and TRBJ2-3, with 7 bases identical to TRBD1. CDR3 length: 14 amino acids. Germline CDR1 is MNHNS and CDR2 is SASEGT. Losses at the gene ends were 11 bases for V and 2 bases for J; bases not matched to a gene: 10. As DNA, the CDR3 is TGTGCCTCAGGGACAGAGTCCTACACAGATACGCAGTATTTT. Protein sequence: CASGTESYTDTQYF.

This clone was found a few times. The chain's CDR3 is CASSPGTGFSSSYNEQFF. CDR3 sequence (DNA): TGTGCCAGCAGTCCCGGGACAGGATTTTCTAGCTCCTACAATGAGCAGTTCTTC. The chain has TRBV7-6 and TRBJ2-1; 8 positions match TRBD1. Germline CDR1 and CDR2: SGHVS and FNYEAQ. Unmatched junction bases numbered 13, after V lost 6 bases and J lost 0 bases. The CDR3 spans 18 residues.